This T cell receptor beta chain was sequenced during a study of cytomegalovirus exposure and HLA in healthy donors. Study overall: An earlier analysis found 110 million or so unique TCR beta sequences from around 180 million T cells.

Findings and limits, study-wide: Cytomegalovirus-associated status was assigned to 150 to 200 TCR beta chains. V- and J-gene trimming of TCR beta was linked (in a later analysis) to a missense DCLRE1C variant. In an earlier analysis, in 587 donors, most V segments appeared productive either ~87% or ~30% of the time.

The germline V gene encodes CDR1 SQVTM and CDR2 ANQGSEA. CDR3 length equals 14 residues. J gave up 0 bases and V 5 bases, and 4 bases lay outside the gene matches. Primers for the PCR totalled 60 Vbeta and 13 Jbeta. Sequenced by immunoSEQ multiplex PCR; TCRdb stores in-frame clones only, minus some. Of about 86,000 clones detected, 75% to 85% appear once; the ten largest clones hold roughly 15%. Concerning this clone itself: Its antigen is currently unknown.

The V gene is TRBV29-1, the J gene TRBJ2-7; 10 bases align to TRBD1. The origin of this receptor is a woman aged 35 to 49 in good health and CMV-seropositive. The sequenced sample consisted of PBMCs. CDR3 protein: CSVHGTGDSYEQYF. CDR3 nucleotide sequence: TGCAGCGTTCATGGGACAGGGGACTCCTACGAGCAGTACTTC.